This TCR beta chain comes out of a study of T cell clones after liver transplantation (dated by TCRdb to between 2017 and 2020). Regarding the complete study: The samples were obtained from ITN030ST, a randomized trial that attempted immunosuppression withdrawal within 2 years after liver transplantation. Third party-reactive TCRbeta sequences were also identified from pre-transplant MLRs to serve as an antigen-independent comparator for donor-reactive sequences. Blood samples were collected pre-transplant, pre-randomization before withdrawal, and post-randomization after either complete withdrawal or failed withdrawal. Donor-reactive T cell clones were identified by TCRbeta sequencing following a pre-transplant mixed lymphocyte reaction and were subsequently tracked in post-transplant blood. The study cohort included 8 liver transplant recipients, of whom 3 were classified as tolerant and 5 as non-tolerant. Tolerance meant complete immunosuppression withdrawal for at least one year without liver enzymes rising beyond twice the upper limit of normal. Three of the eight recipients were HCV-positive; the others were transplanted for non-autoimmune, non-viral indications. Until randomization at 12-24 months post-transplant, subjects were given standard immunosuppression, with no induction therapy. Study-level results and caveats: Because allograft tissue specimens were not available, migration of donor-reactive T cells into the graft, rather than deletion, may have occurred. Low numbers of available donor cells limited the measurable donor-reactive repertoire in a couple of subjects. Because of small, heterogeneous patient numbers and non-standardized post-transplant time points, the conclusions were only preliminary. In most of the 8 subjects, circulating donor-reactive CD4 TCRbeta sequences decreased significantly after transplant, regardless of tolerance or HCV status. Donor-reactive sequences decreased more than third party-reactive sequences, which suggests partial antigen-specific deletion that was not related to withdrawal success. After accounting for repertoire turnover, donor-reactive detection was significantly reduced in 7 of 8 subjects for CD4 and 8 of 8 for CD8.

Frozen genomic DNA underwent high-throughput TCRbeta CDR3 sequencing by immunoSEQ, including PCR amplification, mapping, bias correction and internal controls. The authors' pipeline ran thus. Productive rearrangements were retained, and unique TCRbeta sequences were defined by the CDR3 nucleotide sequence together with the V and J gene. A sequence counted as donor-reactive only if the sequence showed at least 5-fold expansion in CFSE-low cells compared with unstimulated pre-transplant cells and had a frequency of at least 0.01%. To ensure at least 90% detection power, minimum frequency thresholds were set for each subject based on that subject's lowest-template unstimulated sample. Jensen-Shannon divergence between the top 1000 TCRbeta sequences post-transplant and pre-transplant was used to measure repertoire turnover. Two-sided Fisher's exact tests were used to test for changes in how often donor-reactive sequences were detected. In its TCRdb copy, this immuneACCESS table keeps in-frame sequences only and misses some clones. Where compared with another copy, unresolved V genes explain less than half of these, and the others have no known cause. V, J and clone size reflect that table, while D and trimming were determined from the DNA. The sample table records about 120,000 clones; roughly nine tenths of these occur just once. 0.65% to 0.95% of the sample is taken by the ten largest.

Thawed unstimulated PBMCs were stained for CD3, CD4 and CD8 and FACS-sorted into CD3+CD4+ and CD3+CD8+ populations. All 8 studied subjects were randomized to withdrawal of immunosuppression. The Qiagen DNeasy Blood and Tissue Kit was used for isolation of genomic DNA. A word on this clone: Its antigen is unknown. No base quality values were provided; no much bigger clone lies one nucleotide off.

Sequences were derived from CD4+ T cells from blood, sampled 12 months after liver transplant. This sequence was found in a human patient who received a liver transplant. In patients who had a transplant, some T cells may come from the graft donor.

The nucleotides are TGCAGTGCCACCGGGGGAGAGAGGCAGTACTTC. Its protein is CSATGGERQYF. The chain links TRBV20-1 with TRBJ2-7, and possibly TRBD2, on 6 matching bases. V drops 6 bases and J drops 9 bases, leaving 15 bases in between. The CDR3 holds 11 amino acids from the cysteine to the phenylalanine. The DNA shown is the 33-base CDR3, in frame from base 1. Based on the germline V gene (reference sequence), the CDR1 and CDR2 sequences are DFQATT and SNEGSKA.